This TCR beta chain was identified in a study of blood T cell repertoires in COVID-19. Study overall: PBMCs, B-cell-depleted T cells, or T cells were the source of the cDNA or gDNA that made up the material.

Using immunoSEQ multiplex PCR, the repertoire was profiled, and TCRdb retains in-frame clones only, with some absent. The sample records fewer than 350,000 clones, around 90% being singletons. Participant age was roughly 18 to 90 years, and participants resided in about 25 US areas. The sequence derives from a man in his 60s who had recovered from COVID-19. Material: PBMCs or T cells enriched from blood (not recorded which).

For the CDR3, the DNA is TGTGCCACCATGCGGGAGCCCCTCTACGAGCAGTACTTC. It is translated as CATMREPLYEQYF. The chain has TRBV24-1 and TRBJ2-7, with 7 bases identical to TRBD2. Germline-derived CDR1 and CDR2 are KGHDR and SFDVKD. Germline trimming cut 8 bases from V and 3 bases from J; bases unmatched to any gene: 6. This CDR3 contains 13 residues.